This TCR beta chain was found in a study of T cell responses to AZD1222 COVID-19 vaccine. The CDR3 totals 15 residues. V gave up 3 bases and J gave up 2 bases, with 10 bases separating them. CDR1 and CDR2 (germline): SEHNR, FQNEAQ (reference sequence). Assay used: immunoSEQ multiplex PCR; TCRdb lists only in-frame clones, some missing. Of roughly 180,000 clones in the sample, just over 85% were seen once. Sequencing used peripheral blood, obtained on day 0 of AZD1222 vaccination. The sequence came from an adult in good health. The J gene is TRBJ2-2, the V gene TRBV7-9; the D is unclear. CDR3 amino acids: CASSFGQLNTGELFF. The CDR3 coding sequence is TGTGCCAGCAGCTTTGGGCAGCTTAACACCGGGGAGCTGTTTTTT.